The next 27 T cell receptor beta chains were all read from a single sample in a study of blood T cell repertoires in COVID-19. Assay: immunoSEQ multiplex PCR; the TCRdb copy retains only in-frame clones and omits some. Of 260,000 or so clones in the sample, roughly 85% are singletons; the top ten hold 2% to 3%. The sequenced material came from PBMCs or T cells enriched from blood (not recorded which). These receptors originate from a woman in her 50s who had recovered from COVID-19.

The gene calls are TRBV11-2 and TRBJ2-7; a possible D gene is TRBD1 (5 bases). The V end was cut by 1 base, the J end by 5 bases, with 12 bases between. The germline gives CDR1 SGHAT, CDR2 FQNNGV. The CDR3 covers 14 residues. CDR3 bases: TGTGCCAGCAGCTTAGCTTGGGGCGACGACGAGCAGTACTTC. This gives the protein CASSLAWGDDEQYF. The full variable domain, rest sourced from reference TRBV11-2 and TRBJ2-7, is EAGVAQSPRYKIIEKRQSVAFWCNPISGHATLYWYQQILGQGPKLLIQFQNNGVVDDSQLPKDRFSAERLKGVDSTLKIQPAKLEDSAVYLCASSLAWGDDEQYFGPGTRLTVT.

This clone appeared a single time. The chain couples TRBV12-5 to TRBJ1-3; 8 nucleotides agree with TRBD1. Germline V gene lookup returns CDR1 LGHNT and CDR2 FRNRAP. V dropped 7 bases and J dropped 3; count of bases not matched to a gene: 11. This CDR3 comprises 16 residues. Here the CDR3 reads CASAKGQAVVGNTIYF. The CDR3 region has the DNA TGTGCTAGTGCCAAGGGACAGGCTGTTGTTGGAAACACCATATATTTT.

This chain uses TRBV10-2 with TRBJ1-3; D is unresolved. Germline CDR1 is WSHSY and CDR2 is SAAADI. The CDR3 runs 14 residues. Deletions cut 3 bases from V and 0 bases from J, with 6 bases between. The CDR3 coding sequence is TGCGCCAGCAGTGAATGGAGCTCTGGAAACACCATATATTTT. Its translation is CASSEWSSGNTIYF.

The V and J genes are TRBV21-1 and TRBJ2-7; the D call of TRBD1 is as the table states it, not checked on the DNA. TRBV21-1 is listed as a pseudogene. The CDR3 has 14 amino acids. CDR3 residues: CASLPGQGVYEQYF. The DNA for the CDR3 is TGTGCCAGCCTACCGGGACAGGGAGTTTACGAGCAGTACTTC.

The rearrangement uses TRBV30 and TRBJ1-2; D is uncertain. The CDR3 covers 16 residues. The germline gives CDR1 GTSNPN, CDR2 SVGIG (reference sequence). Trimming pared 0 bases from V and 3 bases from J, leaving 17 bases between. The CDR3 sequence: CAWSVDVLGAYYGYTF. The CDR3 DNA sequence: TGTGCCTGGAGTGTAGACGTCCTCGGAGCCTACTATGGCTACACCTTC.

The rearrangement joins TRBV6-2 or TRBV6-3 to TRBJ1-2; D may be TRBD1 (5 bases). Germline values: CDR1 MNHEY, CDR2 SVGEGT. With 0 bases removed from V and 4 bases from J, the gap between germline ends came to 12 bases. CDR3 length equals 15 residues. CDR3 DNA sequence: TGTGCCAGCAGTTACTCGTCGGGGGTCAGCTATGGCTACACCTTC. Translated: CASSYSSGVSYGYTF.

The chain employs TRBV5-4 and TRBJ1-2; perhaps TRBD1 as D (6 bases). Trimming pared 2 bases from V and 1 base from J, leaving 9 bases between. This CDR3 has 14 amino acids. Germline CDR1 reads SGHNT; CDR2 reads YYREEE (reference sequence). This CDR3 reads CASSLRGYNYGYTF. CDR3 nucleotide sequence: TGTGCCAGCAGCTTAAGGGGGTATAACTATGGCTACACCTTC.

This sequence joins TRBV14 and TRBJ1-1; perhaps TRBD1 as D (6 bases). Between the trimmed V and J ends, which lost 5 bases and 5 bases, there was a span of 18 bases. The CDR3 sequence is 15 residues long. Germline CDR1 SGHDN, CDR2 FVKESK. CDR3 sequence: CASSSQGSRRTEAFF. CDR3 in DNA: TGTGCCAGCAGCTCACAGGGTAGCAGGAGGACTGAAGCTTTCTTT.

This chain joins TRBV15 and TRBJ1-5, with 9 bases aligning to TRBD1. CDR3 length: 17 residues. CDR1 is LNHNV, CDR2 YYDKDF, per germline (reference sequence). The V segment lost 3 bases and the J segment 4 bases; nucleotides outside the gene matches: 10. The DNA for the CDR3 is TGTGCCACCAGCAGTCCCATGGGGACAGGGAAAAATCAGCCCCAGCATTTT. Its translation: CATSSPMGTGKNQPQHF.

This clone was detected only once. CDR3 sequence reads: CASSPPGLARQETQYF. CDR3 DNA: TGTGCCAGCTCACCCCCGGGACTAGCGAGACAAGAGACCCAGTACTTC. The chain couples TRBV18 to TRBJ2-5; 10 nucleotides line up with TRBD2. V gave up 3 bases and J gave up 2 bases; unmatched junction bases: 6. Germline CDR1 is KGHSH and CDR2 is LQKENI. This CDR3 has 16 amino acids.

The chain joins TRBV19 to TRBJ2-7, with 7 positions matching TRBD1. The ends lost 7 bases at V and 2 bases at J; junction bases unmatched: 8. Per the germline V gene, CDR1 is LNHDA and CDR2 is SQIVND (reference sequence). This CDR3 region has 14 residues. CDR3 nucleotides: TGTGCCAGTACGACAGGGTTGGGGACCTACGAGCAGTACTTC. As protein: CASTTGLGTYEQYF. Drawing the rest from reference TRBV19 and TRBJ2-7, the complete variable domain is DGGITQSPKYLFRKEGQNVTLSCEQNLNHDAMYWYRQDPGQGLRLIYYSQIVNDFQKGDIAEGYSVSREKKESFPLTVTSAQKNPTAFYLCASTTGLGTYEQYFGPGTRLTVT.

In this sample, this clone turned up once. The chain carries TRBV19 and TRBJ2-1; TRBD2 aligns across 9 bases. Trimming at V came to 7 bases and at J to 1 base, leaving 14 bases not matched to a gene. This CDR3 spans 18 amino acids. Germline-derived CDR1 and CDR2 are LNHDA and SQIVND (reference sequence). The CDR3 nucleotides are TGTGCCAGTACCGGGACTAGCAAATCAGCGCTATCCTACAATGAGCAGTTCTTC. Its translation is CASTGTSKSALSYNEQFF.

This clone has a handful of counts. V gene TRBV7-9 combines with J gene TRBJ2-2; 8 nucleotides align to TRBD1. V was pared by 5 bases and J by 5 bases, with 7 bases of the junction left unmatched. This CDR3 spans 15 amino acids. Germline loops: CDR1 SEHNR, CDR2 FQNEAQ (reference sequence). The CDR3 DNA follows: TGTGCCAGCAGCCGCCTCACAGGGGGGACCGGGGAGCTGTTTTTT. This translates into CASSRLTGGTGELFF.

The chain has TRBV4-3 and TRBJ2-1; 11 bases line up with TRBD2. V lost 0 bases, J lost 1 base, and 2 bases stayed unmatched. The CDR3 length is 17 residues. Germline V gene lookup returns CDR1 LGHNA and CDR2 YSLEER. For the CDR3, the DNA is TGCGCCAGCAGCCAAGAGGGACTAGCGGCTTCCTACAATGAGCAGTTCTTC. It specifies CASSQEGLAASYNEQFF.

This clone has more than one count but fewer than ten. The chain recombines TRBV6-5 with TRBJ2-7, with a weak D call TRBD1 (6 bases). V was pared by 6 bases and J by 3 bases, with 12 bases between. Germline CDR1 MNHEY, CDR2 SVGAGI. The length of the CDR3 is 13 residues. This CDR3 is CASREGHLYEQYF. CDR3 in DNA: TGTGCCAGCAGAGAGGGACATCTCTACGAGCAGTACTTC.

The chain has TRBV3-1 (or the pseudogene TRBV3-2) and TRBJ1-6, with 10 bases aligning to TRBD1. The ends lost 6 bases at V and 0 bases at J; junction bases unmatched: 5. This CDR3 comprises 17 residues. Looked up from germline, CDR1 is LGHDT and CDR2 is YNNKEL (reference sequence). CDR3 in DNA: TGTGCCAGCAGAACGACAGGGGGCAGCTCCTATAATTCACCCCTCCACTTT. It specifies CASRTTGGSSYNSPLHF.

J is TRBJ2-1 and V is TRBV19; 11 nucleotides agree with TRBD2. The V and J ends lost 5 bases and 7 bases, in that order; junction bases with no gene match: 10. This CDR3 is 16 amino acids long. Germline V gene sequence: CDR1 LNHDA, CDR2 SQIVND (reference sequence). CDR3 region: CASSAPYSGGANEQFF. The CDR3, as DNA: TGTGCCAGTAGTGCCCCCTATAGCGGGGGGGCGAATGAGCAGTTCTTC.

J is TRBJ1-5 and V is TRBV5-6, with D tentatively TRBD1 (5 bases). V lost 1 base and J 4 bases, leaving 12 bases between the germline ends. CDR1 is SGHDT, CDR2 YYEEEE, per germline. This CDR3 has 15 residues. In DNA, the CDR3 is TGTGCCAGCAGCTTGACGTCAGGGAGGAATCAGCCCCAGCATTTT. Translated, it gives CASSLTSGRNQPQHF.

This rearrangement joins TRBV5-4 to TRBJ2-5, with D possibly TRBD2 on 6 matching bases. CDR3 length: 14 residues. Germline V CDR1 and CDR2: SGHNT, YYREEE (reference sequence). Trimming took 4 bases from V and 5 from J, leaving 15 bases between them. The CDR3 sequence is CASSAGTLGETQYF. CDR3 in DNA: TGTGCCAGCAGCGCCGGGACTTTGGGGGAGACCCAGTACTTC.

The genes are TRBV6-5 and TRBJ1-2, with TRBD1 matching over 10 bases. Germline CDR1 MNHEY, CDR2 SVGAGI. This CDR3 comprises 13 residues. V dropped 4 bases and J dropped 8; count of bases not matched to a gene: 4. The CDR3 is CASSWTGGEGYTF. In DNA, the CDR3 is TGTGCCAGCAGTTGGACAGGGGGAGAAGGCTACACCTTC.

The CDR3: CASSILHDTSYEQYF. CDR3 nucleotide sequence: TGTGCCAGTAGTATCCTACATGACACTTCCTACGAGCAGTACTTC. The V call is TRBV19, the J call TRBJ2-7; no reliable D call. The germline V and J ends were trimmed by 3 bases and 1 base, with 13 bases remaining between them. CDR3 size: 15 residues. Germline-derived CDR1 and CDR2 are LNHDA and SQIVND (reference sequence). Drawing the rest from reference TRBV19 and TRBJ2-7, the complete variable domain is DGGITQSPKYLFRKEGQNVTLSCEQNLNHDAMYWYRQDPGQGLRLIYYSQIVNDFQKGDIAEGYSVSREKKESFPLTVTSAQKNPTAFYLCASSILHDTSYEQYFGPGTRLTVT.

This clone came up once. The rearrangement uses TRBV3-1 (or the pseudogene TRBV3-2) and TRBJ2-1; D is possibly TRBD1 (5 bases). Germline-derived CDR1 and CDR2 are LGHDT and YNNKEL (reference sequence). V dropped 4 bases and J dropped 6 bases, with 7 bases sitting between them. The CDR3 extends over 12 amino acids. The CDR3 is CASSRQTNEQFF. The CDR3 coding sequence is TGTGCCAGCAGCCGACAGACCAATGAGCAGTTCTTC.

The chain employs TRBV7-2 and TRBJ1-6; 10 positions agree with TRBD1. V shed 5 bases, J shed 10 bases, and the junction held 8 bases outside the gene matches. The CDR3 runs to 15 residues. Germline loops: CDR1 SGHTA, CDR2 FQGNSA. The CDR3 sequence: CASSPRQGQGSPLHF. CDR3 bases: TGTGCCAGCAGCCCCCGACAGGGACAGGGGTCACCCCTCCACTTT.

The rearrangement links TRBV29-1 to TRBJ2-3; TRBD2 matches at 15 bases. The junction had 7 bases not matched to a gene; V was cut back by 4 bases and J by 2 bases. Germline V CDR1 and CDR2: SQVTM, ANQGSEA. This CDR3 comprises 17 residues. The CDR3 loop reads CSVVMGLAGGSTDTQYF. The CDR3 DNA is TGCAGCGTTGTCATGGGACTAGCGGGGGGTTCCACAGATACGCAGTATTTT.

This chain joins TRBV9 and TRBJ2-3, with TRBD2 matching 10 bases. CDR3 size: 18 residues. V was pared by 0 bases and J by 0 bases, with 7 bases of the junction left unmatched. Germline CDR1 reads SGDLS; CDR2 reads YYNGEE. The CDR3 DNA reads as TGTGCCAGCAGCGTAGCACTAGCGGGACCCGTTAGCACAGATACGCAGTATTTT. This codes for CASSVALAGPVSTDTQYF.

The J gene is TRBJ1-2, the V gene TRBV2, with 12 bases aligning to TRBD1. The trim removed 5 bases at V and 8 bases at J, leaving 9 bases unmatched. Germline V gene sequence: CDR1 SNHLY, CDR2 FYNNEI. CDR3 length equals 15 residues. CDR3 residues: CASSYTGTGGRGYTF. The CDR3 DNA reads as TGTGCCAGCAGTTATACCGGGACAGGGGGCCGAGGCTACACCTTC.

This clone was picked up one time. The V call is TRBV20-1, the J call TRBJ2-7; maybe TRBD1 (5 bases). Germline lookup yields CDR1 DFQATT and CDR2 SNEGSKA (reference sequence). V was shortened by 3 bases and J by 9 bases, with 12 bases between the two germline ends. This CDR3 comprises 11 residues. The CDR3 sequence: CSASKGFGQYF. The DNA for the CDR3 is TGCAGTGCTAGTAAGGGGTTCGGGCAGTACTTC.